The rows below give T cell receptor beta chains drawn from one sample of a study of identical twins. TCRdb independently ran MiXCR on the 5' RACE reads; one entry per CDR3 protein. This table has about 890,000 distinct CDR3 sequences, 9% to 15% appearing once. Another study also made use of these data, one on yellow fever vaccine responses in identical twins.

Sample: PBMCs. The origin of the receptors is a woman younger than 30 in good health. Each CDR3 is given with its conserved first and last residue. A D gene is named only where the DNA matches it firmly. The size entry is marked missing in some rows and otherwise reads once, few, many or a size class.

TRBJ2-2 . TRBV4-2 few CASSRGGGGTGELFF TGTGCCAGCAGCAGAGGAGGGGGTGGCACCGGGGAGCTGTTTTTT
TRBJ2-5 TRBD2 TRBV3-1 few CASSQTKGTSVAQYF TGTGCCAGCAGCCAGACCAAGGGGACTAGCGTGGCCCAGTACTTC
TRBJ2-3 . TRBV27 . CATESAGDTQYF TGTGCCACCGAATCAGCAGGGGATACGCAGTATTTT
TRBJ2-2 TRBD1 TRBV20-1 few CSVRGPGNTGELFF TGCAGTGTAAGGGGGCCGGGTAACACCGGGGAGCTGTTTTTT
TRBJ1-1 . TRBV10-2 . CASSDSAAGRTEAFF TGCGCCAGCAGTGACTCTGCGGCAGGGAGGACTGAAGCTTTCTTT
TRBJ1-5 TRBD1 TRBV4-1 . CASSTRTGSMNSNQPQHF TGCGCCAGCAGCACCCGGACAGGGAGTATGAATTCCAATCAGCCCCAGCATTTT
TRBJ2-3 . TRBV29-1 . CSVAHGTSVGTQYF TGCAGCGTAGCACACGGGACGTCGGTCGGTACGCAGTATTTT
TRBJ1-5 . TRBV20-1 . CSAASVTDMLQPQHF TGCAGCGCTGCGAGTGTGACCGACATGCTTCAGCCCCAGCATTTT
TRBJ2-3 . TRBV12-3/TRBV12-4 . CASSPRTNTDTQYF TGTGCCAGCAGTCCTAGGACTAACACAGATACGCAGTATTTT
TRBJ2-2 . TRBV18 . CASSPPLITGELFF TGTGCCAGCTCACCACCGTTAATCACCGGGGAGCTGTTTTTT
TRBJ1-4 . TRBV5-6 few CASSLKRVREKLFF TGTGCCAGCAGCTTGAAAAGGGTACGCGAAAAACTGTTTTTT
TRBJ2-2 TRBD2 TRBV20-1 . CSARLAGTSGELFF TGCAGTGCTAGACTAGCGGGAACGTCCGGGGAGCTGTTTTTT
TRBJ2-1 . TRBV29-1 few CSVDFFHEQFF TGCAGCGTTGATTTCTTCCATGAGCAGTTCTTC
TRBJ2-3 . TRBV9 . CASSPRYSGTDTQYF TGTGCCAGCAGCCCCCGTTACTCCGGCACAGATACGCAGTATTTT
TRBJ2-1 . TRBV2 few CASSDTLAGNEQFF TGTGCCAGCAGTGATACTCTAGCTGGGAATGAGCAGTTCTTC
TRBJ1-4 TRBD1 TRBV20-1 many CSASRETGYEKLFF TGCAGTGCTAGTAGGGAGACAGGGTATGAAAAACTGTTTTTT
TRBJ1-2 . TRBV14 few CASSHPIASYGYTF TGTGCCAGCAGCCATCCAATAGCCAGCTATGGCTACACCTTC
TRBJ2-1 TRBD2 TRBV20-1 few CSANLGTSPYNEQFF TGCAGTGCTAATCTCGGGACTAGTCCCTACAATGAGCAGTTCTTC
TRBJ2-1 TRBD1 TRBV24-1 many CATADRVDEQFF TGTGCCACCGCTGACAGGGTCGATGAGCAGTTCTTC
TRBJ2-6 . TRBV15 . CATSRGVIGIGANVLTF TGTGCCACCAGCAGAGGAGTCATAGGGATCGGGGCCAACGTCCTGACTTTC
TRBJ2-1 . TRBV5-6 few CASSFRTVSYNEQFF TGTGCCAGCAGCTTCCGGACGGTTTCCTACAATGAGCAGTTCTTC
TRBJ2-7 . TRBV4-1 few CASSQEGRYEQYF TGCGCCAGCAGCCAAGAAGGCCGCTACGAGCAGTACTTC
TRBJ2-2 . TRBV19 few CASSKQIRVVGELFF TGTGCCAGTAGTAAACAAATCAGGGTCGTCGGGGAGCTGTTTTTT
TRBJ2-5 TRBD2 TRBV6-2/TRBV6-3 few CASSYGGLAGGQETQYF TGTGCCAGCAGTTACGGCGGACTAGCGGGGGGGCAAGAGACCCAGTACTTC
TRBJ1-2 TRBD1 TRBV12-3/TRBV12-4 few CASSFRDRGPPGYGYTF TGTGCCAGCAGTTTCCGAGACAGGGGGCCACCGGGGTATGGCTACACCTTC
TRBJ2-2 . TRBV27 few CASHTVGTGELFF TGTGCCAGCCATACGGTGGGCACCGGGGAGCTGTTTTTT
TRBJ2-5 . TRBV7-6 few CASSLGPGPQETQYF TGTGCCAGCAGCTTAGGTCCCGGGCCACAAGAGACCCAGTACTTC
TRBJ2-5 . TRBV6-1 few CASAGQKETQYF TGTGCCAGCGCGGGACAGAAAGAGACCCAGTACTTC
TRBJ2-7 . TRBV3-1 . CASSQDPVSYEQYF TGTGCCAGCAGCCAAGATCCGGTCTCCTACGAGCAGTACTTC
TRBJ2-3 . TRBV20-1 . CSAPGRETSPFTDTQYF TGCAGTGCTCCGGGGCGCGAGACGAGCCCTTTCACAGATACGCAGTATTTT
TRBJ2-7 . TRBV4-1 many CASSQEGWLAYEQYF TGCGCCAGCAGCCAAGAGGGCTGGCTAGCGTACGAGCAGTACTTC
TRBJ1-1 . TRBV25-1 . CASSERFEAFF TGTGCCAGCAGTGAGCGATTTGAAGCTTTCTTT
TRBJ1-5 . TRBV20-1 . CSAVIGEASNQPQHF TGCAGTGCCGTCATAGGGGAAGCGAGCAATCAGCCCCAGCATTTT
TRBJ2-7 TRBD2 TRBV2 . CASSEELVAGYEQYF TGTGCCAGCAGTGAAGAGTTAGTAGCGGGCTACGAGCAGTACTTC
TRBJ1-1 . TRBV7-9 many CASSTTGGGTEAFF TGTGCCAGCAGCACGACAGGTGGAGGCACTGAAGCTTTCTTT
TRBJ2-2 . TRBV6-5 few CASSYSRGHNTGELFF TGTGCCAGCAGTTACTCGAGGGGACATAACACCGGGGAGCTGTTTTTT
TRBJ2-2 TRBD2 TRBV29-1 many CSVEDPRQRENPGELFF TGCAGCGTTGAAGATCCCCGCCAGCGGGAGAACCCCGGGGAGCTGTTTTTT
TRBJ2-4 TRBD2 TRBV6-2/TRBV6-3 few CASSLAGAVSKNIQYF TGTGCCAGCAGCTTAGCGGGAGCGGTGTCCAAAAACATTCAGTACTTC
TRBJ2-1 TRBD1 TRBV2 many CASSRDRGDEQFF TGTGCCAGCAGTAGGGACAGGGGTGATGAGCAGTTCTTC
TRBJ1-3 . TRBV7-8 . CASSLAGTLGNTIYF TGTGCCAGCAGCTTAGCCGGGACACTTGGAAACACCATATATTTT
TRBJ2-1 TRBD1 TRBV7-8 . CASSLFRDRINEQFF TGTGCCAGCAGCTTATTTCGGGACAGGATCAATGAGCAGTTCTTC
TRBJ2-3 . TRBV2 few CASKSGTTTDTQYF TGTGCCAGCAAGTCCGGGACGACCACAGATACGCAGTATTTT
TRBJ2-2 TRBD2 TRBV12-3/TRBV12-4 . CASRHGPLAAQNTGELFF TGTGCCAGCAGACACGGGCCGCTAGCGGCCCAGAACACCGGGGAGCTGTTTTTT
TRBJ2-7 . TRBV10-3 few CATQIHYEQYF TGTGCCACCCAAATACACTACGAGCAGTACTTC
TRBJ2-3 . TRBV11-2 few CASSPWEDRSTDTQYF TGTGCCAGCAGCCCTTGGGAGGACCGAAGCACAGATACGCAGTATTTT
TRBJ2-1 TRBD1 TRBV29-1 few CSVEKPGTGSYNEQFF TGCAGCGTCGAAAAACCCGGGACAGGCTCCTACAATGAGCAGTTCTTC
TRBJ1-1 . TRBV6-6 few CASTGHMNTEAFF TGTGCCAGTACGGGACATATGAACACTGAAGCTTTCTTT
TRBJ1-5 . TRBV5-5 many CASSLVAGLSNQPQHF TGTGCCAGCAGCTTGGTGGCAGGACTTAGCAATCAGCCCCAGCATTTT
TRBJ1-6 . TRBV5-1 few CASSPSVVYNSPLHF TGCGCCAGCAGCCCCAGTGTGGTCTATAATTCACCCCTCCACTTT